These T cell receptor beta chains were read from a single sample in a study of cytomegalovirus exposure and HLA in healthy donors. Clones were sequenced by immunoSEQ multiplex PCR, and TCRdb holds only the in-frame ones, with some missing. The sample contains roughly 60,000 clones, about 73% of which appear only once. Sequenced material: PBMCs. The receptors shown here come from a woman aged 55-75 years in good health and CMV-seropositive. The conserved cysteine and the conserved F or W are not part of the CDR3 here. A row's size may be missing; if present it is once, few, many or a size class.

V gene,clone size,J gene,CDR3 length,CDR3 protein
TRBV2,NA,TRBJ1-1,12,ASSTGGQSSAAF
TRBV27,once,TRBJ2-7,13,ASTLSSGGSYGQY
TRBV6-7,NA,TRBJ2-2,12,ASRRQGAIWELF
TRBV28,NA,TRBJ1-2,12,ASSRVGQVYGYT
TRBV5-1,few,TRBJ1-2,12,ASSLGAENYGYT
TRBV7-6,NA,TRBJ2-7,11,ASSPTFVDEQY
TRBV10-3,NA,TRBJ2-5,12,AISFTGKQETQY
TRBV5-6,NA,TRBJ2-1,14,ASSDRLAGRLNEQF
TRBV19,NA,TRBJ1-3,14,ASSPQGQGYGNTIY
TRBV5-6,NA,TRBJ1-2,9,ASSLAGGYT
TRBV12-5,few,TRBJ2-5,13,ASGPGQNLLETQY
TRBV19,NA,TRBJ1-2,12,ASTLKGEVIGYT
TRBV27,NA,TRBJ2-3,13,ASSLGQGRRDTQY
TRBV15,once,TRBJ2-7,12,ATSRNQQGNEQY
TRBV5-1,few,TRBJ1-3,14,ASSLGSTTRGNTIY
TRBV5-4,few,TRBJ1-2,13,ASSLYGQGGYGYT
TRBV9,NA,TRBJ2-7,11,ASSVQPGGEQY
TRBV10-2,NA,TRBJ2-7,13,ASSDGGPSAYEQY
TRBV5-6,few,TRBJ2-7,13,ASSSRGQGNYEQY
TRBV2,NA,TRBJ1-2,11,ASTGTANYGYT
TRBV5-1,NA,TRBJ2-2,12,ATSSGGGPGELF
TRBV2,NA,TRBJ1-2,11,ASSEGRANGYT
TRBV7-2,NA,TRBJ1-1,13,ASSLSPTSGTEAF
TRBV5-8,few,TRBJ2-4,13,ASSRQGQGENIQY
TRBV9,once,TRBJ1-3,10,ASSPGGNTIY
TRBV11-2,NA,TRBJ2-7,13,ASRQIAGTSYEQY
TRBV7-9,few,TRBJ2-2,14,ASSMYRDANTGELF
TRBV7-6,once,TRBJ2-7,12,ASSFDQGTYEQY
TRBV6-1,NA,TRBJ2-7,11,ASSRGGGYEQY
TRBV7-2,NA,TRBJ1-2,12,ASTAGQGMGGYT
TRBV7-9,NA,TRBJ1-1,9,SSSLDGGAF
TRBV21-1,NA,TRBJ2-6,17,ASSKEGRRRGSGANVLT
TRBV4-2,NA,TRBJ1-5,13,ASSPLVGDNQPQH
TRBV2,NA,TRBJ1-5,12,ASSLGQGNQPQH
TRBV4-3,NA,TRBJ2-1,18,ASSQFAGQGARTLGNEQF
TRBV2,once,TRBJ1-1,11,AVKETGGTEAF
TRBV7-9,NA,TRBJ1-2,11,ASSPTGGYGYT
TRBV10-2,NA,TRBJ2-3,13,ASSDERGAGGTQY
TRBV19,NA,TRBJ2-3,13,ASTDPWRGGDTQY
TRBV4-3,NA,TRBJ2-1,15,ASSQGGLAGDWNEQF
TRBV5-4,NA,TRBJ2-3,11,ASSRTDTDTQY